This T cell receptor (beta chain) originates from a study of blood T cell repertoires in COVID-19. Study summary: The study drew acute and convalescent COVID-19 samples from the United States, Italy and Spain. Sample material is recorded as cDNA or gDNA derived from T cells, B-cell-depleted T cells, or PBMCs.

Method: immunoSEQ multiplex PCR; TCRdb's copy keeps in-frame clones and lacks some. In the table there are around 280,000 clones, around 86% of which are singletons. This clone was observed a handful of times. Germline V gene lookup returns CDR1 MGHRA and CDR2 YSYEKL. The ends were cut back, 1 base at V and 0 bases at J, with 15 bases in the middle. The CDR3 sequence is 17 residues long. Researchers sorted participants into cohorts using their self-reported clinical history. The sequencing input was PBMCs or T cells enriched from blood (not recorded which). The TCR sequence derives from a woman aged 35 to 49 who had recovered from COVID-19. This chain links TRBV4-1 with TRBJ1-1, with D maybe TRBD1 (5 bases). The CDR3 nucleotides read TGCGCCAGCAGCCAAGCCCGCGCCAGGGCCCTGAACACTGAAGCTTTCTTT. It encodes CASSQARARALNTEAFF.